One sample yielded the 8 T cell receptor beta chains listed below, sequenced in a study of regulatory T cells in long-lasting Graves disease. The time point was: newly diagnosed GD, antithyroid drugs for less than 3 months. Following extraction of RNA from PBMCs, that RNA was used to make the TCR library. Arm-PCR of CDR3 regions and iRepertoire HTBI primers were the basis on which TCR beta libraries were built. MiXCR was run by TCRdb on the multiplex PCR reads, yielding one entry per CDR3 protein. In the table there are more than 300,000 distinct CDR3 sequences, 16% of which are singletons. The sample was also reused in another study, on T cells in Graves' hyperthyroidism and ophthalmopathy.

Sequencing used peripheral blood mononuclear cells (PBMCs), obtained at new diagnosis, from a patient treated with antithyroid drugs. The origin of the receptors is a woman between 18 and 29 years old with Graves disease.

This chain uses TRBV9 with TRBJ2-3, with no clear D. The last part of the DNA fits TRBJ2-5 better; the J call may be wrong. The germline gives CDR1 SGDLS, CDR2 YYNGEE. This CDR3 contains 12 residues. The CDR3 DNA follows: TGTGCCAGCAGCGTAGAAGGTCGGACCCAGTACTTC. As protein: CASSVEGRTQYF.

This clonotype was recorded many times. The chain carries TRBV12-3 or TRBV12-4 and TRBJ2-1, with D possibly matching TRBD2 (6 bases). The CDR3 is 18 residues long. Deletions cut 0 bases from V and 4 bases from J, with 19 bases between. The CDR3 DNA reads as TGTGCCAGCAGTTTAGCGCCCCCTCCCAGGGACTGGTACAATGAGCAGTTCTTC. Its translation is CASSLAPPPRDWYNEQFF.

This clonotype was picked up a small number of times. CDR3 sequence (DNA): TGCAGTGCCGGCAGGGGGCAGAGCACTGAAGCTTTCTTT. Residues: CSAGRGQSTEAFF. The V and J genes are TRBV20-1 and TRBJ1-1; 8 positions match TRBD1. Germline V gene data show CDR1 as DFQATT and CDR2 as SNEGSKA (reference sequence). V gave up 6 bases and J gave up 4 bases; unmatched junction bases: 7. This CDR3 has 13 residues.

This clonotype has ten or more counts. This chain connects TRBV20-1 to TRBJ2-3; TRBD2 agrees at 10 bases. V gave up 6 bases and J gave up 4 bases; unmatched junction bases: 7. CDR1 and CDR2 (germline): DFQATT, SNEGSKA (reference sequence). The CDR3 has 14 amino acids. CDR3 DNA: TGCAGTGCCGATAGCGGGGGGCCCCCAGATACGCAGTATTTT. This translates into CSADSGGPPDTQYF.

This clonotype occurred many times. The chain recombines TRBV18 with TRBJ2-3; 7 bases match TRBD1. CDR1 and CDR2 (germline): KGHSH, LQKENI. This CDR3 comprises 16 residues. V dropped 0 bases and J dropped 4; count of bases not matched to a gene: 7. Written as DNA, the CDR3 is TGTGCCAGCTCACCACCGTACAGGGGAGATCCAGATACGCAGTATTTT. Its protein is CASSPPYRGDPDTQYF.

This clonotype was seen many times. The CDR3 region is CASTQGWADNEQYF. The CDR3 DNA sequence: TGTGCCAGCACCCAAGGGTGGGCAGATAACGAGCAGTACTTC. This chain joins TRBV6-1 and TRBJ2-7; D remains ambiguous. Germline CDR1 reads MNHNS; CDR2 reads SASEGT. This CDR3 is built from 14 residues. Trimming took off 7 bases at V and 5 bases at J, with 18 bases between the two ends.

This clonotype was observed at least ten times. The chain has TRBV6-5 and TRBJ1-3, with D unresolved. There are 15 residues in the CDR3. Trimming took off 4 bases at V and 0 bases at J, with 10 bases between the two ends. In germline, CDR1 is MNHEY, CDR2 SVGAGI. The CDR3 nucleotides read TGTGCCAGCAGTTTTCGAGGAACCTCTGGAAACACCATATATTTT. It is translated as CASSFRGTSGNTIYF.

The chain carries TRBV5-1 and TRBJ2-1; 9 bases are a match to TRBD2. CDR3 size: 15 residues. CDR1 SGHRS and CDR2 YFSETQ come from the germline V gene. The V gene end was trimmed by 7 bases and the J gene end by 3 bases; junction bases not matched to a gene: 8. The CDR3 loop is CASGKTSGFYNEQFF. CDR3 nucleotides: TGCGCCAGCGGGAAGACTAGCGGATTCTACAATGAGCAGTTCTTC.